The 22 T cell receptor beta chains below all came from one sample that was sequenced in a study of cytomegalovirus exposure and HLA in healthy donors. Vbeta (60) and Jbeta (13) primers were used in the PCR. Sequencing was performed with immunoSEQ multiplex PCR; in TCRdb, only in-frame clones are kept and a portion is missing. There are 85,000 to 100,000 clones in the sample; 79% occur only once, and about 3.5% lies in the top ten. The sample consisted of PBMCs. These receptors were obtained from a male donor in good health and CMV-seropositive.

About this clone itself: The junction departs from germline at one end; a sequencing error may be responsible. The chain recombines TRBV7-9 with TRBJ2-7; D is possibly TRBD1 (6 bases). CDR3 length: 12 amino acids. The germline V gene has CDR1 SEHNR and CDR2 FQNEAQ (reference sequence). The CDR3 nucleotides read TGTTCCAGCAGCCCAGGGGCCACCCAGCAGTACTTC. This sequence encodes CSSSPGATQQYF.

This rearrangement joins TRBV5-6 to TRBJ2-5; tentative D call: TRBD2 (6 bases). This CDR3 region has 14 residues. Trimming pared 0 bases from V and 5 bases from J, leaving 11 bases between. Germline V gives CDR1 SGHDT, CDR2 YYEEEE. The CDR3 sequence: CASSLVSGRETQYF. CDR3 bases: TGTGCCAGCAGCTTGGTATCAGGGAGGGAGACCCAGTACTTC.

V gene TRBV4-3 combines with J gene TRBJ1-1; D may be TRBD1 (6 bases). V was pared by 10 bases and J by 5 bases, with 14 bases between. The V gene's germline CDR1 is LGHNA and CDR2 YSLEER. CDR3 length: 12 residues. In DNA, the CDR3 is TGCGCCACGACAGGATCAGGGACTGAAGCTTTCTTT. Residues: CATTGSGTEAFF.

The gene calls are TRBV5-1 and TRBJ2-7; 7 nucleotides line up with TRBD1. Losses at the gene ends were 0 bases for V and 5 bases for J; bases not matched to a gene: 5. The CDR3 length is 14 residues. The germline gives CDR1 SGHRS, CDR2 YFSETQ. DNA for the CDR3: TGCGCCAGCAGCTTGGCAGGGGGTCGGCACGAGCAGTACTTC. It is translated as CASSLAGGRHEQYF.

The chain employs TRBV18 and TRBJ2-7; no reliable D call. This CDR3 is built from 11 residues. V lost 5 bases, J lost 2 bases, and 4 bases lay in between. In germline, CDR1 is KGHSH, CDR2 LQKENI. The CDR3 protein is CASSEAYEQYF. In nucleotides, the CDR3 is TGTGCCAGCTCAGAGGCCTACGAGCAGTACTTC.

The chain joins TRBV29-1 to TRBJ1-2; no clear D gene. The V end lost 6 bases, the J end lost 0 bases, and 17 bases lay between the germline ends. Per germline, CDR1 SQVTM and CDR2 ANQGSEA. The CDR3 has 15 residues. CDR3 bases: TGCAGCGTCACACTAGGGCAGGCGACTAACTATGGCTACACCTTC. It encodes CSVTLGQATNYGYTF.

The rearrangement joins TRBV7-9 to TRBJ1-1; 11 bases line up with TRBD1. The length of the CDR3 is 13 residues. The germline V gene encodes CDR1 SEHNR and CDR2 FQNEAQ (reference sequence). Trimming took 5 bases from V and 6 from J; bases not matched to a gene: 2. The CDR3 DNA follows: TGTGCCAGCAGCCTGGGACAGGGGGCTGAAGCTTTCTTT. It specifies CASSLGQGAEAFF.

The V call is TRBV6-5, the J call TRBJ1-1; a weak D match, TRBD1 (6 bases). V lost 2 bases to trimming and J lost 5 bases, with 12 bases between them. CDR1 is MNHEY and CDR2 is SVGAGI in the germline V gene. This CDR3 region has 14 residues. In DNA, the CDR3 is TGTGCCAGCAGTTACGTCCAGGGGAGAACTGAAGCTTTCTTT. Its translation is CASSYVQGRTEAFF.

There are a few counts of this clone. CDR3 amino acids: CASSYSRQGYEQYF. In DNA form, the CDR3 reads TGTGCCAGCAGTTACTCGAGGCAGGGATACGAGCAGTACTTC. The chain joins TRBV6-5 to TRBJ2-7; a possible D gene is TRBD1 (5 bases). The V and J ends lost 0 bases and 4 bases respectively, with 10 bases between them. This CDR3 contains 14 residues. The V gene's germline CDR1 is MNHEY and CDR2 SVGAGI.

This rearrangement joins TRBV4-1 to TRBJ2-7; 8 bases map to TRBD1. The CDR3 contains 15 residues. CDR1 and CDR2 (germline): MGHRA, YSYEKL. The trim removed 1 base at V and 3 bases at J, leaving 5 bases unmatched. The CDR3 reads CASSQAPGQVYEQYF. CDR3 nucleotide sequence: TGCGCCAGCAGCCAAGCCCCGGGACAGGTCTACGAGCAGTACTTC.

CDR3 residues: CASSLGQGPSYEQYF. Written as DNA, the CDR3 is TGTGCCAGCAGCCTCGGACAGGGGCCCTCCTACGAGCAGTACTTC. V is TRBV9 and J is TRBJ2-7, with TRBD1 matching over 9 bases. J lost 0 bases, V lost 4 bases, and 5 bases had no gene match. CDR1 and CDR2 (germline): SGDLS, YYNGEE. The CDR3 length is 15 residues.

The chain recombines TRBV29-1 with TRBJ2-7; TRBD1 is a possible D gene (6 bases). Germline V gene lookup returns CDR1 SQVTM and CDR2 ANQGSEA. The V and J ends lost 3 bases and 4 bases respectively, with 10 bases between them. The length of the CDR3 is 12 residues. CDR3 DNA sequence: TGCAGCGTTGAGGACAGTTCTTACGAGCAGTACTTC. This codes for CSVEDSSYEQYF.

The gene calls are TRBV7-8 and TRBJ1-1; D gene ambiguous. Germline lookup yields CDR1 SGHVS and CDR2 FQNEAQ. The CDR3 extends over 13 amino acids. Trimming pared 0 bases from V and 5 bases from J, leaving 7 bases between. CDR3 protein: CASSLAEGTEAFF. The CDR3 region has the DNA TGTGCCAGCAGCTTAGCGGAGGGTACTGAAGCTTTCTTT.

This sequence joins TRBV18 and TRBJ2-1; the D gene is possibly TRBD1 (5 bases). V lost 7 bases and J lost 1, with 17 bases in between. This CDR3 contains 16 residues. Germline V gene data show CDR1 as KGHSH and CDR2 as LQKENI. In DNA form, the CDR3 reads TGTGCCAGCTGCGACGCAGGGTGGAGTTCCTACAATGAGCAGTTCTTC. It codes for CASCDAGWSSYNEQFF.

The chain has TRBV14 and TRBJ2-2; D perhaps matches TRBD1 (5 bases). Germline CDR1 reads SGHDN; CDR2 reads FVKESK. The CDR3 spans 16 residues. V dropped 1 base and J dropped 2 bases, with 11 bases sitting between them. The CDR3 reads CASSQGARANTGELFF. CDR3 DNA: TGTGCCAGCAGCCAAGGGGCCAGGGCTAACACCGGGGAGCTGTTTTTT.

This clone has just a few counts. This chain links TRBV9 with TRBJ1-2, with 8 bases lining up with TRBD1. Germline CDR1 and CDR2: SGDLS and YYNGEE. The junction had 4 bases not matched to a gene; V was cut back by 4 bases and J by 8 bases. The CDR3 length is 12 residues. CDR3 protein: CASSLDRGGYTF. In DNA, the CDR3 is TGTGCCAGCAGCCTAGACAGGGGCGGCTACACCTTC.

The chain recombines TRBV13 with TRBJ1-1, with D uncertain. The V end was cut by 4 bases, the J end by 3 bases, with 15 bases between. CDR1 is PRHDT and CDR2 is FYEKMQ in the germline V gene (reference sequence). The CDR3 is 15 amino acids. CDR3 sequence (DNA): TGTGCCAGCAGCTCGCCGACGGGTCGGGACACTGAAGCTTTCTTT. This sequence encodes CASSSPTGRDTEAFF. Variable domain in full (rest from reference TRBV13 and TRBJ1-1): AAGVIQSPRHLIKEKRETATLKCYPIPRHDTVYWYQQGPGQDPQFLISFYEKMQSDKGSIPDRFSAQQFSDYHSELNMSSLELGDSALYFCASSSPTGRDTEAFFGQGTRLTVV.

The sample holds a few counts of this clone. The rearrangement uses TRBV2 and TRBJ1-2; the match to TRBD1 covers 7 bases. Germline CDR1 SNHLY, CDR2 FYNNEI. V was pared by 6 bases and J by 6 bases, with 13 bases of the junction left unmatched. The CDR3 totals 15 residues. The chain's CDR3 is CASRPSDREWDGYTF. CDR3 DNA: TGTGCCAGCAGACCCTCCGACAGGGAGTGGGATGGCTACACCTTC.

The V gene is TRBV7-8, the J gene TRBJ1-5, with a possible D match to TRBD1 (5 bases). This CDR3 has 17 residues. CDR1 SGHVS and CDR2 FQNEAQ come from the germline V gene. Trimming cost V 2 bases and J 3 bases, with 17 bases left between them. The CDR3: CASSLWEGLRPNQPQHF. CDR3 nucleotides: TGTGCCAGCAGCTTATGGGAGGGGCTCCGGCCCAATCAGCCCCAGCATTTT.

This chain connects TRBV27 to TRBJ2-7, with TRBD1 identical over 7 bases. Germline V gives CDR1 MNHEY, CDR2 SMNVEV (reference sequence). Losses at the gene ends were 2 bases for V and 6 bases for J; bases not matched to a gene: 4. The CDR3 loop spans 13 amino acids. The CDR3 DNA is TGTGCCAGCAGTTTACTAACAGGGGCCGAGCAGTACTTC. Translating gives CASSLLTGAEQYF.

The genes are TRBV14 and TRBJ2-7; 7 bases match TRBD1. J lost 3 bases, V lost 2 bases, and 7 bases had no gene match. The germline V gene encodes CDR1 SGHDN and CDR2 FVKESK. CDR3 length: 15 amino acids. This CDR3 reads CASSQLVGTDYEQYF. The CDR3 bases are TGTGCCAGCAGCCAACTGGTGGGGACAGACTACGAGCAGTACTTC. Based on the CDR3 plus reference TRBV14 and TRBJ2-7, the full variable domain is EAGVTQFPSHSVIEKGQTVTLRCDPISGHDNLYWYRRVMGKEIKFLLHFVKESKQDESGMPNNRFLAERTGGTYSTLKVQPAELEDSGVYFCASSQLVGTDYEQYFGPGTRLTVT.

In regard to this clone: Other nucleotide sequences from this sample produce the same CDR3. CDR3 DNA sequence: TGTGCCAGCAGTGTTCTCAACACTGAAGCTTTCTTT. Translating gives CASSVLNTEAFF. V and J are TRBV2 and TRBJ1-1, with D uncertain. Germline V gene data show CDR1 as SNHLY and CDR2 as FYNNEI. V was clipped by 4 bases and J by 2 bases, with 5 bases between them. This CDR3 spans 12 amino acids. Together with reference TRBV2 and TRBJ1-1, the CDR3 gives the full variable domain: EPEVTQTPSHQVTQMGQEVILRCVPISNHLYFYWYRQILGQKVEFLVSFYNNEISEKSEIFDDQFSVERPDGSNFTLKIRSTKLEDSAMYFCASSVLNTEAFFGQGTRLTVV.